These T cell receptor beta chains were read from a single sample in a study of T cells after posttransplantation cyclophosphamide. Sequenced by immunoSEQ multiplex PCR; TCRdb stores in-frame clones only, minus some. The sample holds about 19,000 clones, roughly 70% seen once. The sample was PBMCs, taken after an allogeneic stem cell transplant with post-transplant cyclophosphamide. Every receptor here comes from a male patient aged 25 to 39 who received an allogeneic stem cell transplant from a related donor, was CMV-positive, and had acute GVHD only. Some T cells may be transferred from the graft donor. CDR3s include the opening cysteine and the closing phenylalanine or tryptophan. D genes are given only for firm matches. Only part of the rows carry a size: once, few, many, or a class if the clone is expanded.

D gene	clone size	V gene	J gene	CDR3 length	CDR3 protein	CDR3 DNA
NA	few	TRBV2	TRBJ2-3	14	CASKGGVNTDTQYF	TGTGCCAGCAAAGGCGGAGTGAACACAGATACGCAGTATTTT
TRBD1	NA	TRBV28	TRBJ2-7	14	CASRSGQGTYEQYF	TGTGCCAGCAGATCCGGACAGGGGACCTACGAGCAGTACTTC
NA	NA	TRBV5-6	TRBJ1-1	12	CASSSGGGRAFF	TGTGCCAGCAGCTCAGGCGGGGGTCGAGCTTTCTTT
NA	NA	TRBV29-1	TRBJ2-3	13	CSQDAEGTDTQYF	TGCAGTCAGGACGCGGAGGGCACAGATACGCAGTATTTT
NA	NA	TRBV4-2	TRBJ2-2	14	CASSQIGGTGELFF	TGTGCCAGCAGCCAAATAGGAGGCACCGGGGAGCTGTTTTTT
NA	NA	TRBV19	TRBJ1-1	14	CASSIGGARTEAFF	TGTGCCAGTAGTATTGGTGGGGCTAGGACTGAAGCTTTCTTT
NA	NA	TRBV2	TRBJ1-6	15	CASSERQVYNSPLHF	TGTGCCAGCAGTGAGCGACAGGTCTATAATTCACCCCTCCACTTT
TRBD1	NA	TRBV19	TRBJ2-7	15	CASSMPRDRGREQYF	TGTGCCAGTAGTATGCCCCGGGACAGGGGGCGGGAGCAGTACTTC
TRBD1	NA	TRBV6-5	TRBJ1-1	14	CASSLDRASTEAFF	TGTGCCAGCAGTTTGGACAGGGCCAGCACTGAAGCTTTCTTT
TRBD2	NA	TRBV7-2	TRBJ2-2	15	CASSVLAGTTGELFF	TGTGCCAGCAGCGTTCTAGCGGGAACGACCGGGGAGCTGTTTTTT
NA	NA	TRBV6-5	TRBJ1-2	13	CASSYVQGSGYTF	TGTGCCAGCAGTTACGTCCAGGGCAGTGGCTACACCTTC
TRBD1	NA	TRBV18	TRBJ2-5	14	CASSPGTGTETQYF	TGTGCCAGCTCACCCGGGACAGGGACAGAGACCCAGTACTTC
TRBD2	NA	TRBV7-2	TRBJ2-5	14	CASSPSGGGTTQYF	TGTGCCAGCAGCCCGAGCGGGGGTGGGACGACCCAGTACTTC
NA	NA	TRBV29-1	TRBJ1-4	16	CSARSGDGLNGEKLFF	TGCAGCGCCAGGAGCGGGGATGGCCTGAATGGTGAAAAACTGTTTTTT
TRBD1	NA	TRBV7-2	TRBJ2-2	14	CASSSPTGYGELFF	TGTGCCAGCAGCTCCCCGACAGGGTACGGGGAGCTGTTTTTT
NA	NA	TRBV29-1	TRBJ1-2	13	CSVTGQGFGGYTF	TGCAGCGTCACCGGTCAGGGGTTCGGGGGCTACACCTTC
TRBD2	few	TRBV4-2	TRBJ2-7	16	CASSQEGTSGIYEQYF	TGTGCCAGCAGCCAAGAAGGGACTAGCGGGATCTACGAGCAGTACTTC
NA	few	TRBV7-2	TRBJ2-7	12	CASSLSSYEQYF	TGTGCCAGCAGCCTCTCCTCCTACGAGCAGTACTTC
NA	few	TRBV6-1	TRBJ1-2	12	CASRGSTGGYTF	TGTGCCAGCAGAGGTTCCACAGGAGGCTACACCTTC
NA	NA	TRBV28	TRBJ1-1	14	CASSYTSWNTEAFF	TGTGCCAGCAGTTATACATCATGGAACACTGAAGCTTTCTTT
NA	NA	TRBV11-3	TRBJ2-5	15	CASSLGAGQQGPQYF	TGTGCCAGCAGCTTAGGGGCAGGGCAGCAGGGGCCCCAGTACTTC
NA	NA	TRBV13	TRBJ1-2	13	CASSLGGGYGYTF	TGTGCCAGCAGCTTAGGGGGGGGCTATGGCTACACCTTC
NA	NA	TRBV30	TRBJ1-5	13	CAWSVGGVQPQHF	TGTGCCTGGAGTGTAGGGGGTGTCCAGCCCCAGCATTTT
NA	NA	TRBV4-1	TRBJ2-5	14	CASSHGQYQETQYF	TGCGCCAGCAGCCATGGACAGTACCAAGAGACCCAGTACTTC
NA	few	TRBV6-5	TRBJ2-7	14	CASSYGLHGYEQYF	TGTGCCAGCAGTTACGGGCTCCACGGCTACGAGCAGTACTTC
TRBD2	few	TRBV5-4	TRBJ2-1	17	CASSLAGGADLYNEQFF	TGTGCCAGCAGCTTGGCCGGGGGGGCAGACCTCTACAATGAGCAGTTCTTC
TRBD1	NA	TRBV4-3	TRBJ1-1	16	CASSQDLRGHKVEAFF	TGCGCCAGCAGCCAAGATCTCAGGGGGCACAAGGTAGAAGCTTTCTTT
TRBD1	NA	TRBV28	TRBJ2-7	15	CASRPTGDGAYEQYF	TGTGCCAGCAGGCCCACAGGGGACGGGGCCTACGAGCAGTACTTC
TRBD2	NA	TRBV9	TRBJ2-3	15	CASSSRGGFTDTQYF	TGTGCCAGCAGCTCACGCGGGGGGTTCACAGATACGCAGTATTTT
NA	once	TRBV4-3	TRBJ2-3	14	CASSHGTSTDTQYF	TGCGCCAGCAGCCACGGGACTAGCACAGATACGCAGTATTTT
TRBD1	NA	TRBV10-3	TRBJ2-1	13	CAIMGTASNEQFF	TGTGCCATCATGGGGACAGCAAGTAATGAGCAGTTCTTC
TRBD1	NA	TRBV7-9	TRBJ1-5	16	CASSPGDRGLDQPQHF	TGTGCCAGCAGCCCGGGGGACAGGGGACTTGATCAGCCCCAGCATTTT
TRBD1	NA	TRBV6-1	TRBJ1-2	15	CASSVGQGLTNGYTF	TGTGCCAGCAGTGTAGGACAGGGGCTAACTAATGGCTACACCTTC
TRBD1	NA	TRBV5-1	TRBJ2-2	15	CASSPGTGDFGELFF	TGCGCCAGCAGCCCCGGGACAGGGGATTTCGGGGAGCTGTTTTTT
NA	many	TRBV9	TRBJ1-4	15	CASSGGSGANEKLFF	TGTGCCAGCAGCGGTGGATCCGGGGCTAATGAAAAACTGTTTTTT
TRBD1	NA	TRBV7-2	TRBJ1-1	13	CASSLEPHDRGFF	TGTGCCAGCAGCTTAGAACCCCATGACAGGGGGTTCTTT
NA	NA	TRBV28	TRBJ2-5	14	CASIKLGAQETQYF	TGTGCCAGCATCAAATTGGGGGCCCAAGAGACCCAGTACTTC